One and the same sample provided the 18 T cell receptor beta chains below, sequenced in a study of T cell changes during pregnancy in multiple sclerosis. Generated by immunoSEQ multiplex PCR, the TCRdb table keeps only in-frame clones and is missing some. Of roughly 93,000 clones listed, 85% to 95% are singletons. This sample comprised peripheral blood, obtained before pregnancy. The source of these receptors is a female donor with multiple sclerosis, enrolled in a pregnancy study.

This chain joins TRBV27 and TRBJ2-1, with D uncertain. Trimming left V 5 bases short and J 5 bases short, with 10 bases between. Germline V gene data show CDR1 as MNHEY and CDR2 as SMNVEV (reference sequence). The CDR3 loop spans 13 amino acids. This chain's CDR3 is CASSPSLNNEQFF. The CDR3 DNA sequence: TGTGCCAGCAGTCCGAGCTTGAACAATGAGCAGTTCTTC.

The rearrangement links TRBV28 to TRBJ2-7; 7 bases fit TRBD1. From germline, CDR1 is MDHEN and CDR2 SYDVKM. The V gene end was trimmed by 6 bases and the J gene end by 2 bases; junction bases not matched to a gene: 7. This CDR3 contains 14 residues. The CDR3 coding sequence is TGTGCCAGCAGGACCGGGACAGCCACCTACGAGCAGTACTTC. This sequence encodes CASRTGTATYEQYF.

V and J are TRBV18 and TRBJ2-1; D call uncertain. In germline, CDR1 is KGHSH, CDR2 LQKENI. This CDR3 is built from 14 residues. Trimming removed 3 bases from V and 3 bases from J, with 9 bases in between. CDR3 nucleotide sequence: TGTGCCAGCTCACCGGCACGTGGCTACAATGAGCAGTTCTTC. Protein: CASSPARGYNEQFF.

The rearrangement uses TRBV7-9 and TRBJ2-1; TRBD2 aligns across 7 bases. This CDR3 is built from 13 residues. Unmatched junction bases numbered 5, after V lost 5 bases and J lost 7 bases. Germline V gene data show CDR1 as SEHNR and CDR2 as FQNEAQ (reference sequence). The chain's CDR3 is CASSHVGGNEQFF. CDR3 bases: TGTGCCAGCAGCCACGTCGGGGGGAATGAGCAGTTCTTC.

The chain carries TRBV29-1 and TRBJ2-7; TRBD1 might be the D (5 bases). The CDR3 length is 12 residues. The germline V and J ends were trimmed by 4 bases and 6 bases, with 13 bases remaining between them. Germline values: CDR1 SQVTM, CDR2 ANQGSEA. The CDR3 coding sequence is TGCAGCGTTGGGTCGCAGGGCAGCGAGCAGTACTTC. This translates into CSVGSQGSEQYF.

The chain uses TRBV30 and TRBJ2-3; 8 positions agree with TRBD2. CDR1 is GTSNPN, CDR2 SVGIG, per germline (reference sequence). V trimming: 0 bases; J trimming: 8 bases; junction bases outside the gene matches: 1. The CDR3 loop spans 12 amino acids. DNA of the CDR3: TGTGCCTGGAGTGTAGCGGGAGTTACGCAGTATTTT. Amino acids: CAWSVAGVTQYF.

This clone turned up a few times. V gene TRBV27 combines with J gene TRBJ1-1; 8 positions match TRBD1. Germline CDR1 is MNHEY and CDR2 is SMNVEV (reference sequence). The J segment lost 11 bases and the V segment lost 5 bases, leaving 7 bases of the junction unmatched. The CDR3 is 12 residues long. CDR3: CASSLSGGEAFF. DNA of the CDR3: TGTGCCAGCAGTCTTTCAGGGGGCGAGGCTTTCTTT.

This chain joins TRBV7-2 and TRBJ1-4; TRBD1 matches 7 bases. Unmatched junction bases numbered 4, after V lost 6 bases and J lost 0 bases. The CDR3 is made up of 15 amino acids. Germline values: CDR1 SGHTA, CDR2 FQGNSA. The DNA of the CDR3 is TGTGCCAGCAGACCTGGACAGGCAACTAATGAAAAACTGTTTTTT. It codes for CASRPGQATNEKLFF.

The CDR3 DNA is TGTGCCAGCAGCCCGACCGGGGGGCGTAATGAAAAACTGTTTTTT. Its translation: CASSPTGGRNEKLFF. The chain employs TRBV16 and TRBJ1-4, with D perhaps matching TRBD1 (6 bases). Germline lookup yields CDR1 KGHSY and CDR2 FQNENV. Trimming left V 4 bases short and J 4 bases short, with 13 bases between. The length of the CDR3 is 15 residues.

The gene calls are TRBV7-9 and TRBJ2-3, with 8 bases fitting TRBD1. CDR3 length: 17 amino acids. Germline V gene data show CDR1 as SEHNR and CDR2 as FQNEAQ (reference sequence). The ends lost 4 bases at V and 6 bases at J; junction bases unmatched: 15. DNA for the CDR3: TGTGCCAGCAGCTCAGTCACAGACAGGGGATCGGGCGATACGCAGTATTTT. It is translated as CASSSVTDRGSGDTQYF.

The chain recombines TRBV20-1 with TRBJ2-5, with unresolved D. This CDR3 has 10 residues. CDR1 DFQATT and CDR2 SNEGSKA come from the germline V gene (reference sequence). With 1 base removed from V and 7 bases from J, the gap between germline ends came to 4 bases. CDR3 residues: CSARAGTQYF. The CDR3 DNA is TGCAGTGCTAGAGCAGGGACCCAGTACTTC.

The CDR3 region has the DNA TGTGCCAGCAGCTCACAACCGAACTATGGCTACACCTTC. Its translation: CASSSQPNYGYTF. The rearrangement joins TRBV7-8 to TRBJ1-2; D unclear. The CDR3 contains 13 residues. Per germline, CDR1 SGHVS and CDR2 FQNEAQ. Trimming took off 4 bases at V and 2 bases at J, with 8 bases between the two ends.

The rearrangement links TRBV14 to TRBJ2-7, with a tentative D call TRBD2 (5 bases). The germline V gene encodes CDR1 SGHDN and CDR2 FVKESK. V lost 4 bases, J lost 6 bases, and 7 bases lay in between. This CDR3 region has 11 residues. The CDR3 is CASSRGLEQYF. As DNA, the CDR3 is TGTGCCAGCAGCCGCGGGCTCGAGCAGTACTTC.

The chain uses TRBV9 and TRBJ1-3; 9 positions match TRBD1. V trimming: 7 bases; J trimming: 1 base; junction bases outside the gene matches: 9. The CDR3 contains 16 residues. Germline V gene lookup returns CDR1 SGDLS and CDR2 YYNGEE. CDR3 sequence: CASGGGQGPSGNTIYF. For the CDR3, the DNA is TGTGCCAGCGGGGGGGGACAGGGTCCTTCTGGAAACACCATATATTTT.

This clone was counted a few times. The gene calls are TRBV6-1 and TRBJ1-1; 9 bases align to TRBD1. The CDR3 is 13 residues long. The germline V gene encodes CDR1 MNHNS and CDR2 SASEGT. J gave up 4 bases and V 7 bases, and 4 bases lay outside the gene matches. The CDR3 region has the DNA TGTGCCAGCAAGGGACAGGGAATCACTGAAGCTTTCTTT. Protein: CASKGQGITEAFF.

The genes are TRBV28 and TRBJ1-2, with TRBD1 matching over 7 bases. The CDR3 consists of 12 residues. The V segment lost 10 bases and the J segment 8 bases; nucleotides outside the gene matches: 10. Germline lookup yields CDR1 MDHEN and CDR2 SYDVKM. The CDR3 region has the DNA TGTGCCACCGAGCCTAACAGGGGAGGCTACACCTTC. Encoded protein: CATEPNRGGYTF.

J is TRBJ2-1 and V is TRBV27, with TRBD2 as a possible D gene (5 bases). V lost 9 bases, J lost 7 bases, and 16 bases lay in between. This CDR3 is 13 amino acids long. The germline CDR1 and CDR2 sequences are MNHEY and SMNVEV (reference sequence). Written as DNA, the CDR3 is TGTGCCAGTAGTCACCGTCTAGCTAATGAGCAGTTCTTC. It translates to CASSHRLANEQFF.

V gene TRBV7-8 combines with J gene TRBJ2-3; 14 bases match TRBD2. With V trimmed by 5 bases and J by 0 bases, 13 bases remained unmatched. Germline lookup yields CDR1 SGHVS and CDR2 FQNEAQ. The CDR3 spans 20 residues. The CDR3 nucleotides are TGTGCCAGCAGCCTTTCACGGGGGACTAGCGGGAGAGCTAGCACAGATACGCAGTATTTT. Protein product: CASSLSRGTSGRASTDTQYF.